The 22 T cell receptor beta chains presented below share a single source sample, sequenced in a study of early T cells in non-severe SARS-CoV-2 infection. TCRdb reprocessed the 5' RACE reads via MiXCR and lists one record per CDR3 protein. The sample has tens of thousands of distinct CDR3 sequences; around 15% are singletons. Sequenced sample: whole blood. These receptors were taken from an adult who was a healthcare worker with PCR-confirmed SARS-CoV-2 infection or an uninfected control (not recorded which).

The rearrangement uses TRBV20-1 and TRBJ2-1, with 11 bases identical to TRBD2. Trimming removed 3 bases from V and 4 bases from J; junction bases left unmatched: 2. Germline V CDR1 and CDR2: DFQATT, SNEGSKA (reference sequence). CDR3 length: 14 amino acids. CDR3 nucleotide sequence: TGCAGTGCTAGGACTAGCGGGGTATACAATGAGCAGTTCTTC. Residues: CSARTSGVYNEQFF.

This clonotype was counted a few times. The chain carries TRBV7-2 and TRBJ2-7; 8 bases line up with TRBD1. This CDR3 has 12 residues. Germline V gene sequence: CDR1 SGHTA, CDR2 FQGNSA. V shed 3 bases, J shed 6 bases, and the junction held 1 base outside the gene matches. The CDR3 is CASSLDRVEQYF. CDR3 sequence (DNA): TGTGCCAGCAGCTTGGACAGGGTCGAGCAGTACTTC.

This clonotype occurred a few times. This rearrangement joins TRBV5-6 to TRBJ2-5; no reliable D call. V was cut by 4 bases and J by 5 bases, with 15 bases left in between. This CDR3 is built from 14 residues. CDR1 and CDR2 (germline): SGHDT, YYEEEE. CDR3 nucleotide sequence: TGTGCCAGCAGCAGCCCCTTAGGGTATGAGACCCAGTACTTC. This codes for CASSSPLGYETQYF.

A few counts support this clonotype. The chain links TRBV6-5 to TRBJ2-3; TRBD1 might be the D (6 bases). Trimming shortened V by 0 bases and J by 0 bases, and 10 bases separated the two germline ends. Germline assignment: CDR1 MNHEY and CDR2 SVGAGI. The CDR3 has 16 amino acids. The CDR3 region is CASSYSGTTSTDTQYF. In DNA, the CDR3 is TGTGCCAGCAGTTACTCCGGGACAACTAGCACAGATACGCAGTATTTT.

This clonotype showed up just a few times. CDR3 in amino acids: CASSPGLAGVNEQFF. CDR3 in DNA: TGTGCCAGTAGTCCGGGACTAGCGGGGGTCAATGAGCAGTTCTTC. This sequence joins TRBV19 and TRBJ2-1; TRBD2 matches at 14 bases. The CDR3 extends over 15 amino acids. Losses at the gene ends were 5 bases for V and 6 bases for J; bases not matched to a gene: 3. CDR1 LNHDA and CDR2 SQIVND come from the germline V gene (reference sequence).

Details on this clonotype: This may be a read error, as it is one base from a much larger clone. The chain couples TRBV7-2 to TRBJ2-3; 8 nucleotides match TRBD2. In germline, CDR1 is SGHTA, CDR2 FQGNSA. The CDR3 covers 16 residues. Trimming took 1 base from V and 5 from J; bases not matched to a gene: 8. CDR3 region: CTSSLVGRGGLDTQYF. The CDR3 region has the DNA TGTACCAGCAGCTTAGTTGGTCGCGGGGGGCTAGATACGCAGTATTTT.

This clonotype was found a few times. This chain links TRBV29-1 with TRBJ2-1; D possibly corresponds to TRBD2 (8 bases). The germline V and J ends were trimmed by 3 bases and 6 bases, with 15 bases remaining between them. The V gene's germline CDR1 is SQVTM and CDR2 ANQGSEA. The CDR3 consists of 14 residues. The CDR3 bases are TGCAGCGTTGATCGGGGGGGACAGCTCAATGAGCAGTTCTTC. As protein: CSVDRGGQLNEQFF.

This clonotype was seen repeatedly, ten times or more. V and J are TRBV28 and TRBJ2-7; D unresolved. Germline V gene sequence: CDR1 MDHEN, CDR2 SYDVKM. V was trimmed by 7 bases and J by 0 bases, leaving 16 bases between them. CDR3 length equals 15 residues. CDR3 loop: CASTSGLSSSYEQYF. The CDR3 DNA reads TGTGCCAGCACCTCCGGGTTATCGAGCTCCTACGAGCAGTACTTC.

The table lists this clonotype with a few counts. The rearrangement links TRBV6-6 to TRBJ2-7, with 9 nucleotides matching TRBD2. The CDR3 sequence is 16 residues long. The V gene end was trimmed by 0 bases and the J gene end by 9 bases; junction bases not matched to a gene: 12. Looked up from germline, CDR1 is MNHNY and CDR2 is SVGAGI (reference sequence). The CDR3 sequence is CASSYSNGSGGRGQYF. CDR3 in DNA: TGTGCCAGCAGTTACTCGAACGGTAGCGGGGGACGGGGGCAGTACTTC.

This clonotype showed up just a few times. The rearrangement links TRBV19 to TRBJ1-5; D unclear. The CDR3 is made up of 16 amino acids. In germline, CDR1 is LNHDA, CDR2 SQIVND (reference sequence). V was pared by 2 bases and J by 2 bases, with 13 bases between. CDR3 region: CASSIMATTGNQPQHF. Here the CDR3 DNA reads TGTGCCAGTAGTATAATGGCCACCACAGGCAATCAGCCCCAGCATTTT.

This chain uses TRBV12-5 with TRBJ2-1; 10 nucleotides line up with TRBD2. J lost 8 bases, V lost 6 bases, and 7 bases had no gene match. Germline V gives CDR1 LGHNT, CDR2 FRNRAP. This CDR3 is 14 amino acids long. The CDR3 spells CASGFSGGAYEQFF. The CDR3 DNA sequence: TGTGCTAGTGGGTTCAGCGGGGGGGCCTATGAGCAGTTCTTC.

The CDR3 spells CASSQESGTSTLTDTQYF. The DNA of the CDR3 is TGCGCCAGCAGCCAAGAAAGCGGGACCTCGACCCTCACAGATACGCAGTATTTT. The rearrangement links TRBV4-3 to TRBJ2-3; TRBD2 aligns across 7 bases. This CDR3 has 18 amino acids. The germline V gene has CDR1 LGHNA and CDR2 YSLEER. J gave up 2 bases and V 0 bases, and 11 bases lay outside the gene matches.

This clonotype was picked up a small number of times. V usage is TRBV12-3 or TRBV12-4 and J usage is TRBJ2-2; D gene unclear. Trimming left V 11 bases short and J 3 bases short, with 13 bases between. The length of the CDR3 is 13 residues. Written as DNA, the CDR3 is TGTGCCGATGGGGAACAGTACACCGGGGAGCTGTTTTTT. It translates to CADGEQYTGELFF.

There are many counts of this clonotype. The genes are TRBV5-4 and TRBJ1-1, with D perhaps TRBD1 (5 bases). The length of the CDR3 is 14 residues. The germline V gene has CDR1 SGHNT and CDR2 YYREEE (reference sequence). V lost 1 base, J lost 0 bases, and 7 bases lay in between. CDR3 coding DNA: TGTGCCAGCAGCTTGACAGGAGTGAACACTGAAGCTTTCTTT. Protein: CASSLTGVNTEAFF.

This clonotype was seen more than once but under ten times. The rearrangement links TRBV15 to TRBJ1-3; D might be TRBD1 (6 bases). The CDR3 spans 17 residues. Trimming left V 5 bases short and J 3 bases short, with 20 bases between. Germline V gene data show CDR1 as LNHNV and CDR2 as YYDKDF (reference sequence). The CDR3 reads CATSPGDFGTYGNTIYF. The CDR3 DNA sequence: TGTGCCACCAGCCCAGGGGACTTCGGGACTTATGGAAACACCATATATTTT.

This chain links TRBV11-2 with TRBJ1-2; tentatively, D is TRBD1 (5 bases). V lost 1 base, J lost 6 bases, and 18 bases lay in between. Germline V CDR1 and CDR2: SGHAT, FQNNGV. This CDR3 spans 16 amino acids. Written as DNA, the CDR3 is TGTGCCAGCAGCTTAGGAGGGACCAGGACCGTACATGGCTACACCTTC. Translating gives CASSLGGTRTVHGYTF.

In this sample, this clonotype turned up a few times. V gene TRBV11-1 combines with J gene TRBJ2-2; D gene uncertain. Germline loops: CDR1 SGHAT, CDR2 FQDESV (reference sequence). V lost 5 bases and J 3 bases, leaving 4 bases between the germline ends. This CDR3 comprises 12 residues. The CDR3 protein is CASSRYTGELFF. CDR3 nucleotides: TGTGCCAGCAGCCGGTACACCGGGGAGCTGTTTTTT.

The chain is built from TRBV6-6 and TRBJ2-7; 9 nucleotides line up with TRBD1. The CDR3 has 19 amino acids. Germline CDR1 reads MNHNY; CDR2 reads SVGAGI (reference sequence). J gave up 2 bases and V 6 bases, and 20 bases lay outside the gene matches. This CDR3 reads CASSWSRDREVADTYEQYF. For the CDR3, the DNA is TGTGCCAGCAGCTGGTCCCGGGACAGGGAGGTAGCGGATACCTACGAGCAGTACTTC.

This clonotype has only a few counts. This chain joins TRBV10-3 and TRBJ1-1; TRBD1 matches at 7 bases. CDR1 is ENHRY and CDR2 is SYGVKD in the germline V gene. This CDR3 comprises 15 residues. Unmatched junction bases numbered 10, after V lost 9 bases and J lost 0 bases. The CDR3 DNA reads as TGTGCCATTGTAAAAGGAGGGGGCCTGAACACTGAAGCTTTCTTT. Encoded protein: CAIVKGGGLNTEAFF.

The chain joins TRBV5-1 to TRBJ2-7; D possibly corresponds to TRBD2 (6 bases). The CDR3 runs to 15 residues. Germline V gene lookup returns CDR1 SGHRS and CDR2 YFSETQ. With 0 bases removed from V and 5 bases from J, the gap between germline ends came to 15 bases. The CDR3 loop is CASSLEGQGGDEQYF. DNA for the CDR3: TGCGCCAGCAGCTTGGAGGGGCAGGGAGGCGACGAGCAGTACTTC.

J is TRBJ2-7 and V is TRBV30, with D unclear. This CDR3 comprises 12 residues. Germline V gene data show CDR1 as GTSNPN and CDR2 as SVGIG (reference sequence). V lost 0 bases, J lost 2 bases, and 5 bases lay in between. The CDR3 sequence is CAWSVIPYEQYF. CDR3 bases: TGTGCCTGGAGTGTAATCCCCTACGAGCAGTACTTC.

This clonotype was observed many times. The chain links TRBV7-8 to TRBJ2-2, with D possibly being TRBD1 or TRBD2 (5 bases each). The CDR3 spans 15 residues. Germline CDR1 reads SGHVS; CDR2 reads FQNEAQ. Trimming cost V 10 bases and J 7 bases, with 22 bases left between them. The CDR3 region is CATQPGPERVGELFF. DNA of the CDR3: TGTGCCACCCAGCCGGGGCCCGAAAGGGTCGGGGAGCTGTTTTTT.